The 12 T cell receptor beta chains reported below all come from one sample, sequenced in a study of blood T cell repertoires in COVID-19. Only in-frame clones appear in the TCRdb table, and some are missing; sequencing was by immunoSEQ multiplex PCR. Altogether 95,000 to 150,000 clones are present, about 74% being singletons, with the ten largest covering over 4.5%. Sequenced material: peripheral blood. Every receptor here comes from a man between 60 and 75 years old with acute or convalescent COVID-19.

This clone has a single count. Mismatch with germline at one junction end may stem from a read error. This chain joins TRBV30 and TRBJ1-1; D call uncertain. CDR3 size: 12 residues. Germline V gene lookup returns CDR1 GTSNPN and CDR2 SVGIG (reference sequence). The chain's CDR3 is CAWSERVTGAFF. The CDR3 DNA is TGTGCCTGGAGTGAACGGGTTACTGGAGCTTTCTTT. Drawing the rest from reference TRBV30 and TRBJ1-1, the complete variable domain is SQTIHQWPATLVQPVGSPLSLECTVEGTSNPNLYWYRQAAGRGLQLLFYSVGIGQISSEVPQNLSASRPQDRQFILSSKKLLLSDSGFYLCAWSERVTGAFFGQGTRLTVV.

The V gene is TRBV4-2, the J gene TRBJ1-1, with D perhaps TRBD1 (6 bases). The CDR3 has 15 residues. The germline gives CDR1 LGHNA, CDR2 YNFKEQ. Between the trimmed V and J ends, which lost 4 bases and 4 bases, there was a span of 16 bases. The CDR3 sequence: CASSLADSRVTEAFF. CDR3 nucleotides: TGTGCCAGCAGCCTCGCGGACAGTCGGGTCACTGAAGCTTTCTTT.

The count of this clone is one. The rearrangement joins TRBV28 to TRBJ1-2; 8 bases are shared with TRBD1. The CDR3 contains 14 residues. Germline CDR1 MDHEN, CDR2 SYDVKM. Trimming at V came to 4 bases and at J to 5 bases, leaving 6 bases not matched to a gene. The CDR3 DNA reads as TGTGCCAGCAGTTCCCAGACAGGGGATTATGGCTACACCTTC. Encoded protein: CASSSQTGDYGYTF.

V gene TRBV2 combines with J gene TRBJ2-2; D unresolved. The CDR3 totals 12 residues. Germline CDR1 reads SNHLY; CDR2 reads FYNNEI. With 6 bases removed from V and 2 bases from J, the gap between germline ends came to 4 bases. The CDR3 bases are TGTGCCAGCAGCGTCAACACCGGGGAGCTGTTTTTT. It specifies CASSVNTGELFF.

The chain uses TRBV6-5 and TRBJ1-2, with D perhaps matching TRBD1 (6 bases). This CDR3 comprises 13 residues. V was trimmed by 6 bases and J by 10 bases, leaving 18 bases between them. From germline, CDR1 is MNHEY and CDR2 SVGAGI. CDR3 bases: TGTGCCAGCAGGGAGTACCATGACAGGTCCTACACCTTC. Its protein is CASREYHDRSYTF.

This chain links TRBV19 with TRBJ1-5, with D maybe TRBD1 (6 bases). Trimming left V 4 bases short and J 10 bases short, with 14 bases between. There are 13 residues in the CDR3. Germline values: CDR1 LNHDA, CDR2 SQIVND (reference sequence). The CDR3: CASSTSQGLPQHF. The CDR3 DNA sequence: TGTGCCAGTAGTACCTCACAGGGACTACCCCAGCATTTT.

The chain joins TRBV5-1 to TRBJ1-2, with TRBD1 as a possible D gene (6 bases). V was pared by 4 bases and J by 1 base, with 11 bases between. Germline assignment: CDR1 SGHRS and CDR2 YFSETQ. The length of the CDR3 is 14 residues. CDR3 DNA sequence: TGCGCCAGCAGCCAGACAGGCGGTAACTATGGCTACACCTTC. Translation: CASSQTGGNYGYTF.

The CDR3: CSASASGADNEQFF. DNA of the CDR3: TGCAGTGCTAGTGCTAGCGGGGCCGACAATGAGCAGTTCTTC. J is TRBJ2-1 and V is TRBV20-1; 9 bases match TRBD2. Germline V gives CDR1 DFQATT, CDR2 SNEGSKA (reference sequence). The CDR3 length is 14 residues. With V trimmed by 3 bases and J by 5 bases, 5 bases remained unmatched.

This clone was detected only once. V gene TRBV9 combines with J gene TRBJ2-2; 8 bases line up with TRBD1. The CDR3 is made up of 15 amino acids. Germline V lookup: CDR1 SGDLS, CDR2 YYNGEE. V shed 4 bases, J shed 5 bases, and the junction held 7 bases outside the gene matches. CDR3 bases: TGTGCCAGCAGCTATCGAGACAGGGGAACCGGGGAGCTGTTTTTT. This sequence encodes CASSYRDRGTGELFF.

The rearrangement uses TRBV11-2 and TRBJ1-6; D possibly corresponds to TRBD1 (6 bases). The length of the CDR3 is 14 residues. V shed 4 bases and J shed 8 bases, with 12 bases lying between them. Germline V gene sequence: CDR1 SGHAT, CDR2 FQNNGV. This CDR3 reads CASSSNRDYSPLHF. CDR3 in DNA: TGTGCCAGCAGCTCCAACAGGGATTATTCACCCCTCCACTTT. The full variable domain, with the rest looked up from reference TRBV11-2 and TRBJ1-6, is EAGVAQSPRYKIIEKRQSVAFWCNPISGHATLYWYQQILGQGPKLLIQFQNNGVVDDSQLPKDRFSAERLKGVDSTLKIQPAKLEDSAVYLCASSSNRDYSPLHFGNGTRLTVT.

The V gene is TRBV14, the J gene TRBJ1-2; no reliable D call. Trimming removed 1 base at V and 2 bases at J, with 11 bases between. This CDR3 contains 15 residues. Germline V gene lookup returns CDR1 SGHDN and CDR2 FVKESK. CDR3 nucleotides: TGTGCCAGCAGCCAAGGGGCTGGCAGGAACTATGGCTACACCTTC. Amino acids: CASSQGAGRNYGYTF.

The chain recombines TRBV25-1 with TRBJ1-1; D may be TRBD1 (6 bases). Germline V gene lookup returns CDR1 MGHDK and CDR2 SYGVNS. The CDR3 has 13 amino acids. Trimming removed 5 bases from V and 11 bases from J, with 18 bases in between. This chain's CDR3 is CASSPTGSRWAFF. The CDR3 region has the DNA TGTGCCAGCAGTCCGACAGGCTCACGGTGGGCTTTCTTT.